This TCR beta chain was sequenced for a study of T cell changes during pregnancy in multiple sclerosis. This clone came up a few times. This CDR3 spans 14 amino acids. Between the trimmed V and J ends, which lost 4 bases and 4 bases, there was a span of 11 bases. Germline lookup yields CDR1 SNHLY and CDR2 FYNNEI. This table comes from immunoSEQ multiplex PCR, and its TCRdb copy is limited to in-frame clones, with some not included. The profile shows 95,000 to 100,000 clones, 92% of them singletons. The specimen was peripheral blood, collected after pregnancy. The J gene is TRBJ1-5, the V gene TRBV2; possibly TRBD1 for D (6 bases). This receptor was obtained from a female donor in good health, enrolled as a control in a pregnancy study. The CDR3 nucleotides are TGTGCCAGCAGTGGGGACACTAAAAATCAGCCCCAGCATTTT. Its protein is CASSGDTKNQPQHF.